These 18 T cell receptor beta chains were all obtained from the same sample, sequenced in a study of blood T cell repertoires in COVID-19. The repertoire was sequenced with immunoSEQ multiplex PCR; TCRdb's copy has only in-frame clones and lacks some. The sample lists around 120,000 clones, around 63% occurring once. The sample comprised peripheral blood. Receptors were obtained from a woman in her sixties or seventies with acute or convalescent COVID-19.

The V gene is TRBV6-5, the J gene TRBJ2-1; TRBD2 matches at 11 bases. J gave up 5 bases and V 4 bases, and 4 bases lay outside the gene matches. The length of the CDR3 is 15 residues. The germline V gene has CDR1 MNHEY and CDR2 SVGAGI. The CDR3 here is CASSWGTSGDNEQFF. CDR3 nucleotide sequence: TGTGCCAGCAGTTGGGGGACTAGCGGTGACAATGAGCAGTTCTTC.

The gene calls are TRBV3-1 (or the pseudogene TRBV3-2) and TRBJ2-7, with 9 bases aligning to TRBD1. The ends lost 0 bases at V and 9 bases at J; junction bases unmatched: 15. Germline-derived CDR1 and CDR2 are LGHDT and YNNKEL (reference sequence). The CDR3 spans 17 residues. The CDR3 bases are TGTGCCAGCAGCCAAGAAGGATGGGGACAGGGCCCCCCGGGGCAGTACTTC. This gives the protein CASSQEGWGQGPPGQYF.

V gene TRBV29-1 combines with J gene TRBJ2-3; D may be TRBD1 (5 bases). The CDR3 length is 12 residues. Between the trimmed V and J ends, which lost 6 bases and 5 bases, there was a span of 12 bases. Germline CDR1 and CDR2: SQVTM and ANQGSEA. CDR3 sequence: CSVIYQGDTQYF. CDR3 coding DNA: TGCAGCGTCATATACCAGGGAGATACGCAGTATTTT.

The chain uses TRBV4-1 and TRBJ2-1, with 7 bases lining up with TRBD2. The CDR3 extends over 16 amino acids. V trimming: 1 base; J trimming: 9 bases; junction bases outside the gene matches: 12. Germline V CDR1 and CDR2: MGHRA, YSYEKL. DNA of the CDR3: TGCGCCAGCAGCCAAGGTATCGGGGAGGGCCAGACTGAGCAGTTCTTC. Amino acid sequence: CASSQGIGEGQTEQFF.

This clone was seen more than once but under ten times. CDR3 DNA: TGTGCCAGCAGCCCCCGGGGACAGACGAACACCGGGGAGCTGTTTTTT. Its translation: CASSPRGQTNTGELFF. The V gene is TRBV9, the J gene TRBJ2-2; the match to TRBD1 covers 7 bases. CDR3 length: 16 amino acids. Germline values: CDR1 SGDLS, CDR2 YYNGEE. V shed 4 bases and J 0 bases; nucleotides not matched to a gene: 6.

The chain recombines TRBV10-1 with TRBJ2-2; 7 nucleotides align to TRBD1. The germline V gene encodes CDR1 WNHNN and CDR2 SYGVQD (reference sequence). J lost 4 bases, V lost 2 bases, and 4 bases had no gene match. The CDR3 consists of 15 residues. CDR3 in amino acids: CASSEETGATGELFF. The DNA of the CDR3 is TGCGCCAGCAGTGAGGAAACAGGGGCCACCGGGGAGCTGTTTTTT.

This chain joins TRBV5-4 and TRBJ2-7; the D gene is possibly TRBD2 (6 bases). This CDR3 spans 14 amino acids. The germline gives CDR1 SGHNT, CDR2 YYREEE (reference sequence). Trimming took off 4 bases at V and 0 bases at J, with 11 bases between the two ends. The DNA for the CDR3 is TGTGCCAGCAGCCCCGGGGGTTTCTCCTACGAGCAGTACTTC. Protein product: CASSPGGFSYEQYF. The whole variable domain, filled in from reference TRBV5-4 and TRBJ2-7, reads ETGVTQSPTHLIKTRGQQVTLRCSSQSGHNTVSWYQQALGQGPQFIFQYYREEENGRGNFPPRFSGLQFPNYSSELNVNALELDDSALYLCASSPGGFSYEQYFGPGTRLTVT.

Remarks on this clone: The sample has other DNA sequences that encode this CDR3 too. The J gene is TRBJ2-1, the V gene TRBV5-1; maybe TRBD2 (5 bases). V gave up 2 bases and J gave up 8 bases, with 14 bases separating them. The CDR3 totals 14 residues. CDR1 is SGHRS and CDR2 is YFSETQ in the germline V gene. CDR3 nucleotides: TGCGCCAGCAGCTTATCACTGGGGAGTGATGAGCAGTTCTTC. It is translated as CASSLSLGSDEQFF. Together with reference TRBV5-1 and TRBJ2-1, the CDR3 gives the full variable domain: KAGVTQTPRYLIKTRGQQVTLSCSPISGHRSVSWYQQTPGQGLQFLFEYFSETQRNKGNFPGRFSGRQFSNSRSEMNVSTLELGDSALYLCASSLSLGSDEQFFGPGTRLTVL.

The chain combines TRBV6-2 or TRBV6-3 with TRBJ2-7; D remains ambiguous. The CDR3 spans 14 residues. The germline V gene encodes CDR1 MNHEY and CDR2 SVGEGT. V gave up 0 bases and J gave up 5 bases, with 11 bases separating them. CDR3: CASSYSFGRDEQYF. The DNA of the CDR3 is TGTGCCAGCAGTTACTCGTTCGGTCGGGACGAGCAGTACTTC.

J is TRBJ2-5 and V is TRBV5-5, with D perhaps TRBD1 (5 bases). Germline V gene lookup returns CDR1 SGHKS and CDR2 YYEKEE (reference sequence). V shed 4 bases and J shed 2 bases, with 15 bases lying between them. The CDR3 has 15 amino acids. This CDR3 reads CASSPWAGKQETQYF. CDR3 in DNA: TGTGCCAGCAGCCCCTGGGCAGGGAAACAAGAGACCCAGTACTTC.

The rearrangement links TRBV6-1 to TRBJ1-3; weak D call: TRBD1 (5 bases). The length of the CDR3 is 16 residues. Germline V gene lookup returns CDR1 MNHNS and CDR2 SASEGT. Trimming removed 3 bases at V and 0 bases at J, with 12 bases between. Here the CDR3 DNA reads TGTGCCAGCAGTGAGGGGCAGAGCTTCTCTGGAAACACCATATATTTT. This codes for CASSEGQSFSGNTIYF.

V is TRBV21-1 and J is TRBJ1-1. TRBV21-1 is shown as a pseudogene. This CDR3 has 14 residues. The CDR3 bases are TGTGCCAGCAGCAAAGTAATACGCGACACTGAAGCTTTCTTT. Its translation is CASSKVIRDTEAFF.

This sequence joins TRBV11-3 and TRBJ2-2; D not certain. Germline values: CDR1 SGHNT, CDR2 YENEEA. There are 14 residues in the CDR3. Trimming took 3 bases from V and 7 from J, leaving 12 bases between them. CDR3 in DNA: TGTGCCAGCAGCTTGGATAGCCTAAGCGGGGAGCTGTTTTTT. Translating it yields CASSLDSLSGELFF.

The CDR3 DNA sequence: TGTGCCAGCAGTGTAGGACTAGCGGGGGGGCAAGATACGCAGTATTTT. The encoded protein is CASSVGLAGGQDTQYF. The chain is built from TRBV6-1 and TRBJ2-3; 15 bases fit TRBD2. The CDR3 sequence is 16 residues long. Germline trimming cut 4 bases from V and 5 bases from J; bases unmatched to any gene: 4. Germline CDR1 reads MNHNS; CDR2 reads SASEGT.

This clone was counted a single time. This sequence joins TRBV5-6 and TRBJ2-5; D is perhaps TRBD2 (7 bases). Per germline, CDR1 SGHDT and CDR2 YYEEEE. Trimming took 5 bases from V and 4 from J, leaving 12 bases between them. The CDR3 has 13 amino acids. CDR3 sequence reads: CASRPGGGETQYF. The CDR3 nucleotides are TGTGCCAGCAGGCCGGGGGGCGGAGAGACCCAGTACTTC.

The chain links TRBV11-2 to TRBJ2-7; 8 bases map to TRBD1. V was clipped by 5 bases and J by 5 bases; unmatched bases: 8. Germline CDR1 SGHAT, CDR2 FQNNGV. The CDR3 is 14 residues long. The CDR3, as DNA: TGTGCCAGCAGCCCGAGACAGGGGAAGAACGAGCAGTACTTC. As protein: CASSPRQGKNEQYF.

The V and J genes are TRBV19 and TRBJ1-6; TRBD1 matches 12 bases. CDR1 and CDR2 from the germline V gene are LNHDA and SQIVND (reference sequence). The CDR3 covers 20 residues. The ends lost 5 bases at V and 0 bases at J; junction bases unmatched: 11. The CDR3 DNA sequence: TGTGCCAGTAGTGGCTCGGGACAGGGGGCCTTGAGCTCCTATAATTCACCCCTCCACTTT. Protein sequence: CASSGSGQGALSSYNSPLHF.

This chain uses TRBV11-2 with TRBJ2-1; 11 nucleotides agree with TRBD2. Germline CDR1 SGHAT, CDR2 FQNNGV. Trimming at V came to 3 bases and at J to 0 bases, leaving 4 bases not matched to a gene. This CDR3 has 17 residues. CDR3 sequence reads: CASSFGLAGHSYNEQFF. CDR3 DNA sequence: TGTGCCAGCAGCTTCGGACTAGCGGGCCACTCCTACAATGAGCAGTTCTTC.